The rows below give T cell receptor beta chains drawn from one sample of a study of neurological immune-mediated disorders. Each CDR3 protein gets one entry after TCRdb re-called the 5' RACE reads with MiXCR. The sample has about 80,000 distinct CDR3 sequences, 5.8% seen once. What was sequenced was PBMCs. These receptors came from a woman aged 55-70 years with multiple sclerosis. Each CDR3 is given with its conserved first and last residue. D genes are given only for firm matches. Some rows mark clone size as missing; the rest say once, few, many or name a class of expanded clone.

CDR3 DNA	CDR3 protein	clone size	J gene	V gene	D gene
TGCAGCTCTAGGGTAGCCCAGAGGACCCAGTACTTC	CSSRVAQRTQYF	few	TRBJ2-5	TRBV29-1	.
TGCAGTGCCCCAGTCGGGACAGGGGCCACAGATACGCAGTATTTT	CSAPVGTGATDTQYF	many	TRBJ2-3	TRBV20-1	TRBD1
TGTGCCAGCAGTTACTCCGGGCACAGGAGCTACGAGCAGTACTTC	CASSYSGHRSYEQYF	many	TRBJ2-7	TRBV6-2/TRBV6-3	.
TGCAGCGTTGGGGTGGATGAGCAGTTCTTC	CSVGVDEQFF	many	TRBJ2-1	TRBV29-1	.
TGCGCCAGCAGCACCTCTTGGACTAGCGGGGGGGCCTTGAACACCGGGGAGCTGTTTTTT	CASSTSWTSGGALNTGELFF	many	TRBJ2-2	TRBV5-1	TRBD2
TGCGCCAGCAGCTTAGGCGCCGAAGAGACCCAGTACTTC	CASSLGAEETQYF	many	TRBJ2-5	TRBV5-1	.
TGCGCCAGCAGCTTGGCGGTCGGGGACTCCTATGGCTACACCTTC	CASSLAVGDSYGYTF	many	TRBJ1-2	TRBV5-1	.
TGTGCCAGCAGTTGGGCAGGGGGGCCGACTGAAGCTTTCTTT	CASSWAGGPTEAFF	many	TRBJ1-1	TRBV6-5	TRBD1
TGCAGTGCGGGGACTAGCGGGGCGTCCCGGAATGAGCAGTTCTTC	CSAGTSGASRNEQFF	many	TRBJ2-1	TRBV20-1	TRBD2
TGTGCCAGCAGCCGGCAGGCCAACGCCGGGGAGCTGTTTTTT	CASSRQANAGELFF	.	TRBJ2-2	TRBV12-3/TRBV12-4	.
TGTGCCAGCAGCCACCTGACAGGGCCCTATGGCTACACCTTC	CASSHLTGPYGYTF	many	TRBJ1-2	TRBV7-6	TRBD1
TGTGCCATCAGTGGTACAGGGGCCTCTGGAAACACCATATATTTT	CAISGTGASGNTIYF	many	TRBJ1-3	TRBV10-3	TRBD1
TGTGCCAGCAGCTCAGCCAGCGGTATGCAGTTCTTC	CASSSASGMQFF	.	TRBJ2-1	TRBV7-9	.
TGCGCCAGCAGTGGCATTTCGGGATCTGAAGCTTTCTTT	CASSGISGSEAFF	many	TRBJ1-1	TRBV5-1	.
TGTGCCAGCAACGGACCGGGTTACTATGGCTACACCTTC	CASNGPGYYGYTF	many	TRBJ1-2	TRBV2	.
TGCAGTGCTTGGACAGGGCATAGCAATCAGCCCCAGCATTTT	CSAWTGHSNQPQHF	many	TRBJ1-5	TRBV20-1	TRBD1
TGCGCCAGCAGCGGGACAGGGCCAGATACGCAGTATTTT	CASSGTGPDTQYF	many	TRBJ2-3	TRBV5-1	TRBD1
TGTGCCAGCAGTTACGGGGACACTCTTAGCGGGGAGACCCAGTACTTC	CASSYGDTLSGETQYF	many	TRBJ2-5	TRBV6-5	.
TGTGCCAGCAGCGGGACGGGAGGGAATAATGAAAAACTGTTTTTT	CASSGTGGNNEKLFF	many	TRBJ1-4	TRBV7-9	.
TGTGCCAGCAGCCCCCAGGATAGGGTGAGCTATGGCTACACCTTC	CASSPQDRVSYGYTF	many	TRBJ1-2	TRBV9	.
TGCGCCAGCAGCCGGGACAGGTTCTACGAGCAGTACTTC	CASSRDRFYEQYF	many	TRBJ2-7	TRBV10-1	TRBD1
TGTGCCATCAGTGAGTCGATCGGGACAGGGACAATCGAGCAGTACTTC	CAISESIGTGTIEQYF	few	TRBJ2-7	TRBV10-3	TRBD1
TGTGCCAGTAGCCCGACCAAGGGATCGGTGTACGAGCAGTACTTC	CASSPTKGSVYEQYF	few	TRBJ2-7	TRBV19	.
TGTGCCAGCAGAGTCTCGGGAGATACGCAGTATTTT	CASRVSGDTQYF	many	TRBJ2-3	TRBV28	.
TGTGCCAGCTCACCGGGGAGTCCGAGATCTCGTGAGCAGTACTTC	CASSPGSPRSREQYF	many	TRBJ2-7	TRBV18	.
TGTGCCATTGCCGGGGGGAGCACAGATACGCAGTATTTT	CAIAGGSTDTQYF	many	TRBJ2-3	TRBV7-9	TRBD2
TGTGCCTGGAGTGGATCCGGGACAGGGGGGGAAGGCTACACCTTC	CAWSGSGTGGEGYTF	.	TRBJ1-2	TRBV30	TRBD1
TGTGCCAGCAGCTTAAGGGACAGACCTGAAAAACTGTTTTTT	CASSLRDRPEKLFF	few	TRBJ1-4	TRBV7-8	TRBD1
TGCAGCGTTGAATCGCAGGAAACTTACACAGATACGCAGTATTTT	CSVESQETYTDTQYF	many	TRBJ2-3	TRBV29-1	.
TGCAGTGCTAGTGAGACTAGCGGGGGATTGACAGATACGCAGTATTTT	CSASETSGGLTDTQYF	many	TRBJ2-3	TRBV20-1	TRBD2
TGTGCCTGGAGTAAGGGACGGAACACTGAAGCTTTCTTT	CAWSKGRNTEAFF	few	TRBJ1-1	TRBV30	.
TGCAGTGCTAGAACCCTTGGGCAGTACACCGGGGAGCTGTTTTTT	CSARTLGQYTGELFF	many	TRBJ2-2	TRBV20-1	.
TGTGCCAGCCCGGATCCCTTGGTAGGGGAGGAGCAGTACTTC	CASPDPLVGEEQYF	.	TRBJ2-7	TRBV2	.
TGTGCCAGCAGTACCGGGACAGGTATCCCCGGGGCCAACGTCCTGACTTTC	CASSTGTGIPGANVLTF	many	TRBJ2-6	TRBV6-5	TRBD1
TGTGCCAGCAGGGTGACAGGGAGTATGGACGAGCAGTACTTC	CASRVTGSMDEQYF	many	TRBJ2-7	TRBV7-9	TRBD1
TGTGCCAGCAGCCTCCGGACAGGGGGCAACACTGAAGCTTTCTTT	CASSLRTGGNTEAFF	many	TRBJ1-1	TRBV3-1	TRBD1
TGCGCCAGCAGTCGGGAGAACTACGAGCAGTACTTC	CASSRENYEQYF	many	TRBJ2-7	TRBV5-1	.
TGCGCCAGCAGCTTGGCTACAGGGGCCTATGGCTACACCTTC	CASSLATGAYGYTF	many	TRBJ1-2	TRBV5-1	TRBD1
TGCAGTGCTGTCAGGGGGCGCGGTGAAAAACTGTTTTTT	CSAVRGRGEKLFF	many	TRBJ1-4	TRBV20-1	TRBD1
TGTGCCAGCAGATCGGACGGCACAGATACGCAGTATTTT	CASRSDGTDTQYF	many	TRBJ2-3	TRBV12-3/TRBV12-4	.